This T cell receptor (beta chain) was captured by sequencing in a study of blood T cell repertoires in COVID-19. About the research overall: The samples span acute and convalescent COVID-19 from the United States, Italy and Spain. From T cells, B-cell-depleted T cells, or PBMCs came the material, which was cDNA or gDNA.

The CDR3 has 13 residues. Trimming took 3 bases from V and 9 from J, leaving 13 bases between them. TCRdb's copy holds only in-frame clones and misses some; the assay was immunoSEQ multiplex PCR. Of about 360,000 clones listed, approximately 91% are singletons. The study assigned cohorts using participant-reported clinical history. The TCR was taken from a woman aged 40-49 years with acute COVID-19. The sequenced material came from PBMCs or T cells enriched from blood (not recorded which). The gene calls are TRBV12-3 or TRBV12-4 and TRBJ2-3; D ambiguous. As DNA, the CDR3 is TGTGCCAGCAGTTTTAGTACGACTGGCACGCAGTATTTT. It codes for CASSFSTTGTQYF.